This TCR beta chain was obtained from a study of regulatory T cells in long-lasting Graves disease. HTBI primers from iRepertoire and Arm-PCR of CDR3 regions yielded the TCR beta libraries. TCRdb itself ran the multiplex PCR reads through MiXCR, one entry per CDR3 protein. The data show around 480,000 distinct CDR3 sequences, roughly 16% seen once. J lost 7 bases, V lost 2 bases, and 6 bases had no gene match. Germline V lookup: CDR1 GTSNPN, CDR2 SVGIG (reference sequence). The CDR3 runs to 14 residues. The time point is: newly diagnosed GD, antithyroid drugs for less than 3 months. Making the TCR library involved RNA that had been extracted from PBMCs. Another study also made use of these data, one on T cells in Graves' hyperthyroidism and ophthalmopathy. That publication notes: The model identified upcoming ophthalmopathy a median around 6 months ahead of onset.

The chain has TRBV30 and TRBJ1-5; 9 nucleotides match TRBD1. The sequenced sample was peripheral blood mononuclear cells (PBMCs), obtained at new diagnosis, from a patient treated with antithyroid drugs. The sequence was obtained from a middle-aged woman with Graves disease. The CDR3 loop is CAWSKPGQGQPQHF. In nucleotides, the CDR3 is TGTGCCTGGAGTAAACCGGGACAGGGCCAGCCCCAGCATTTT.